Here is one T cell receptor (beta chain) with its context. The sample originates from a study of blood T cell repertoires in COVID-19. On the study more broadly: Samples came from the United States, Italy and Spain, spanning acute and convalescent COVID-19.

The table came from immunoSEQ multiplex PCR; TCRdb's copy has only in-frame clones and leaves some out. The table lists fewer than 180,000 clones, about 86% of them singletons. J was trimmed by 1 base and V by 6 bases; bases with no gene match: 14. CDR3 length equals 19 residues. From germline, CDR1 is LNHDA and CDR2 SQIVND (reference sequence). The origin of this receptor is an older man with acute or convalescent COVID-19. The material sequenced was peripheral blood. The gene calls are TRBV19 and TRBJ2-6; 8 bases are shared with TRBD1. CDR3 DNA sequence: TGTGCCAGTAGGCTCCGGGGACAGGCTATGAGTTCTGGGGCCAACGTCCTGACTTTC. Its protein is CASRLRGQAMSSGANVLTF. Based on the CDR3 plus reference TRBV19 and TRBJ2-6, the full variable domain is DGGITQSPKYLFRKEGQNVTLSCEQNLNHDAMYWYRQDPGQGLRLIYYSQIVNDFQKGDIAEGYSVSREKKESFPLTVTSAQKNPTAFYLCASRLRGQAMSSGANVLTFGAGSRLTVL.